Below are 29 T cell receptor beta chains sequenced from a single sample in a study of human T cells and chemical hapten exposure. One entry per CDR3 protein, called by TCRdb with MiXCR from the RACE reads. The top ten hold 1.7% of the sample, which has 150,000 to 200,000 distinct CDR3 sequences, 13% to 15% seen once. As for time point: patch test 1, 2 weeks after DPC sensitization. Treatment denoted: therapeutic diphenylcyclopropenone sensitization with weekly scalp DPC. This material consisted of whole blood, taken in connection with sensitization to the hapten diphenylcyclopropenone (DPC). The receptors here all came from a woman aged 30 to 39 with alopecia areata. Some clones in this sample may be carry-over from other donors' samples.

This clonotype was detected only a few times. The chain recombines TRBV7-2 with TRBJ1-1, with D possibly matching TRBD1 (6 bases). This CDR3 region has 14 residues. Looked up from germline, CDR1 is SGHTA and CDR2 is FQGNSA. The V end lost 5 bases, the J end lost 1 base, and 11 bases lay between the germline ends. The CDR3 protein is CASSHRTENTEAFF. In DNA form, the CDR3 reads TGTGCCAGCAGCCACAGGACAGAGAACACTGAAGCTTTCTTT.

In its sample, this clonotype was seen a few times. This chain joins TRBV28 and TRBJ2-4; 7 nucleotides line up with TRBD2. Germline V CDR1 and CDR2: MDHEN, SYDVKM. Trimming cost V 2 bases and J 5 bases; bases outside gene matches: 3. This CDR3 has 14 residues. CDR3: CASSLGTTQNIQYF. As DNA, the CDR3 is TGTGCCAGCAGTTTAGGGACTACCCAAAACATTCAGTACTTC.

This clonotype was detected many times. This rearrangement joins TRBV6-2 or TRBV6-3 to TRBJ2-3; D is perhaps TRBD2 (5 bases). CDR3 length: 15 amino acids. Trimming cost V 2 bases and J 0 bases, with 9 bases left between them. Germline CDR1 is MNHEY and CDR2 is SVGEGT. Here the CDR3 reads CASSYATTSTDTQYF. CDR3 DNA sequence: TGTGCCAGCAGTTACGCGACTACTAGCACAGATACGCAGTATTTT.

This clonotype was counted ten times or more. This chain joins TRBV3-1 and TRBJ2-7, with TRBD2 matching over 12 bases. Germline assignment: CDR1 LGHDT and CDR2 YNNKEL (reference sequence). V shed 3 bases, J shed 4 bases, and the junction held 4 bases outside the gene matches. The CDR3 length is 15 residues. Here the CDR3 reads CASSQELAGGYEQYF. The CDR3 nucleotides read TGTGCCAGCAGCCAGGAACTAGCGGGAGGATACGAGCAGTACTTC.

The chain employs TRBV20-1 and TRBJ2-7, with D perhaps TRBD1 (5 bases). CDR1 and CDR2 (germline): DFQATT, SNEGSKA (reference sequence). The germline V and J ends were trimmed by 1 base and 4 bases, with 8 bases remaining between them. CDR3 length: 12 residues. Here the CDR3 DNA reads TGCAGTGCTAGAGTTGACAGTTACGAGCAGTACTTC. Translated, it gives CSARVDSYEQYF.

The J gene is TRBJ1-1, the V gene TRBV6-1, with a weak D call TRBD1 (6 bases). Germline CDR1 reads MNHNS; CDR2 reads SASEGT. Trimming stripped 3 bases from V and 0 bases from J, with 14 bases between. The length of the CDR3 is 16 residues. The CDR3 nucleotides are TGTGCCAGCAGTGATCCCCCAGGACAGATGAACACTGAAGCTTTCTTT. Translation gives CASSDPPGQMNTEAFF.

The chain combines TRBV7-9 with TRBJ1-6; D not certain. Between the trimmed V and J ends, which lost 5 bases and 5 bases, there was a span of 13 bases. Per the germline V gene, CDR1 is SEHNR and CDR2 is FQNEAQ (reference sequence). The CDR3 consists of 15 residues. The CDR3 here is CASSRGTLDNSPLHF. For the CDR3, the DNA is TGTGCCAGCAGCCGTGGTACCCTAGATAATTCACCCCTCCACTTT. The whole variable domain, remainder taken from reference TRBV7-9 and TRBJ1-6, is DTGVSQNPRHKITKRGQNVTFRCDPISEHNRLYWYRQTLGQGPEFLTYFQNEAQLEKSRLLSDRFSAERPKGSFSTLEIQRTEQGDSAMYLCASSRGTLDNSPLHFGNGTRLTVT.

As for this clonotype: One end of the junction varies from germline; a read error may be responsible. The chain's CDR3 is CASSPPGPHSGNTINF. The CDR3 nucleotides are TGTGCCAGCAGCCCACCGGGGCCCCACTCTGGAAACACCATAAATTTT. The chain is built from TRBV14 and TRBJ1-3; D may be TRBD1 (5 bases). The CDR3 covers 16 residues. Germline V gene lookup returns CDR1 SGHDN and CDR2 FVKESK.

This rearrangement joins TRBV28 to TRBJ2-7; D assignment may be TRBD1 or TRBD2 (5 bases each). This CDR3 spans 14 amino acids. The germline V gene encodes CDR1 MDHEN and CDR2 SYDVKM. V was trimmed by 6 bases and J by 2 bases, leaving 14 bases between them. The DNA of the CDR3 is TGTGCCAGCAGGGCTGGGGGAACGGCCTACGAGCAGTACTTC. This translates into CASRAGGTAYEQYF.

The rearrangement joins TRBV6-5 to TRBJ2-5; 7 bases align to TRBD2. CDR3 length: 17 amino acids. Germline assignment: CDR1 MNHEY and CDR2 SVGAGI. V dropped 7 bases and J dropped 2; count of bases not matched to a gene: 16. CDR3 amino acids: CASTPSQVWREQETQYF. The DNA for the CDR3 is TGTGCCAGCACCCCAAGTCAGGTGTGGCGGGAGCAAGAGACCCAGTACTTC.

This clonotype was detected only a few times. The genes are TRBV29-1 and TRBJ2-3; perhaps TRBD2 as D (6 bases). Trimming pared 4 bases from V and 4 bases from J, leaving 12 bases between. This CDR3 has 13 amino acids. Germline V CDR1 and CDR2: SQVTM, ANQGSEA. CDR3 DNA sequence: TGCAGCGTTGGGACGGGAGCGGCAGATACGCAGTATTTT. As protein: CSVGTGAADTQYF.

The V gene is TRBV6-1, the J gene TRBJ2-1; the D gene is possibly TRBD2 (9 bases). Germline CDR1 and CDR2: MNHNS and SASEGT. Trimming removed 5 bases at V and 8 bases at J, with 31 bases between. There are 19 residues in the CDR3. The CDR3: CASSTGQGRGSGRTYEQFF. The CDR3 nucleotides read TGTGCCAGCAGTACCGGACAGGGCCGGGGTAGCGGGAGAACATATGAGCAGTTCTTC.

This clonotype occurred a few times. V is TRBV7-8 and J is TRBJ2-1; D is possibly TRBD2 (5 bases). The CDR3 totals 14 residues. Germline CDR1 is SGHVS and CDR2 is FQNEAQ. Trimming took 1 base from V and 8 from J, leaving 12 bases between them. In nucleotides, the CDR3 is TGTGCCAGCAGCTTAGACCCAGCGCGGGATGAGCAGTTCTTC. Translation gives CASSLDPARDEQFF.

This clonotype has only a few counts. The chain has TRBV12-3 or TRBV12-4 and TRBJ2-7; D possibly corresponds to TRBD1 (7 bases). Trimming took 1 base from V and 0 from J, leaving 13 bases between them. The CDR3 loop spans 16 amino acids. The DNA for the CDR3 is TGTGCCAGCAGTTTAGGGAGGGACAGACCCTCCTACGAGCAGTACTTC. It encodes CASSLGRDRPSYEQYF.

The chain links TRBV29-1 to TRBJ1-3; no firm D call. The CDR3 sequence is 14 residues long. The germline V gene encodes CDR1 SQVTM and CDR2 ANQGSEA. Trimming took off 5 bases at V and 1 base at J, with 12 bases between the two ends. This chain's CDR3 is CSVKENYSGNTIYF. The CDR3 DNA reads as TGCAGCGTTAAGGAAAATTATTCTGGAAACACCATATATTTT.

The CDR3 spells CASSSYRVSTEAFF. The CDR3 DNA sequence: TGTGCCAGCAGCTCCTACAGGGTTTCCACTGAAGCTTTCTTT. The chain employs TRBV7-9 and TRBJ1-1; possibly TRBD1 for D (6 bases). The germline gives CDR1 SEHNR, CDR2 FQNEAQ (reference sequence). This CDR3 has 14 amino acids. V gave up 4 bases and J gave up 4 bases, with 13 bases separating them.

The rearrangement joins TRBV9 to TRBJ2-2, with D tentatively TRBD2 (6 bases). There are 16 residues in the CDR3. Trimming took off 3 bases at V and 6 bases at J, with 18 bases between the two ends. Germline V CDR1 and CDR2: SGDLS, YYNGEE. DNA of the CDR3: TGTGCCAGCAGCGACTTGCCGACTAGTGTCCCCGGGGAGCTGTTTTTT. Amino acid sequence: CASSDLPTSVPGELFF. The whole variable domain, remainder taken from reference TRBV9 and TRBJ2-2, is DSGVTQTPKHLITATGQRVTLRCSPRSGDLSVYWYQQSLDQGLQFLIQYYNGEERAKGNILERFSAQQFPDLHSELNLSSLELGDSALYFCASSDLPTSVPGELFFGEGSRLTVL.

V gene TRBV24-1 combines with J gene TRBJ2-1, with TRBD2 identical over 16 bases. From germline, CDR1 is KGHDR and CDR2 SFDVKD. After removal of 5 bases from V and 6 bases from J, the junction contained 6 bases not matched to a gene. CDR3 size: 17 residues. Here the CDR3 DNA reads TGTGCCACCAGTGCACCGGGACTAGCGGGAGGGAGCAATGAGCAGTTCTTC. This encodes CATSAPGLAGGSNEQFF.

V and J are TRBV5-6 and TRBJ2-2; D is tentatively TRBD1 or TRBD2 (5 bases each). The germline V and J ends were trimmed by 2 bases and 5 bases, with 13 bases remaining between them. The CDR3 contains 15 residues. Germline loops: CDR1 SGHDT, CDR2 YYEEEE. The DNA for the CDR3 is TGTGCCAGCAGCTTATACAGGAGAGGGACCGGGGAGCTGTTTTTT. Protein product: CASSLYRRGTGELFF.

In its sample, this clonotype was seen many times. The chain employs TRBV9 and TRBJ2-2; D ambiguous. The CDR3 loop spans 13 amino acids. V gave up 0 bases and J gave up 1 base, with 1 base separating them. Germline V gene data show CDR1 as SGDLS and CDR2 as YYNGEE. In DNA form, the CDR3 reads TGTGCCAGCAGCGTAGAGAACACCGGGGAGCTGTTTTTT. This translates into CASSVENTGELFF.

This clonotype came up a few times. The rearrangement links TRBV28 to TRBJ2-7; D is undetermined. Trimming removed 4 bases at V and 4 bases at J, with 17 bases between. The V gene's germline CDR1 is MDHEN and CDR2 SYDVKM. This CDR3 has 15 amino acids. CDR3 residues: CASSSPLAVGYEQYF. In DNA, the CDR3 is TGTGCCAGCAGTTCCCCCCTCGCGGTAGGGTACGAGCAGTACTTC.

The chain recombines TRBV18 with TRBJ2-2, with D perhaps TRBD1 or TRBD2 (5 bases each). Trimming shortened V by 1 base and J by 5 bases, and 11 bases separated the two germline ends. Germline V gives CDR1 KGHSH, CDR2 LQKENI. The CDR3 sequence is 15 residues long. As DNA, the CDR3 is TGTGCCAGCTCACCACTAGGGACCGGGACCGGGGAGCTGTTTTTT. Translating gives CASSPLGTGTGELFF.

The chain carries TRBV3-1 and TRBJ2-2; 8 bases map to TRBD2. Germline-derived CDR1 and CDR2 are LGHDT and YNNKEL (reference sequence). This CDR3 contains 15 residues. Trimming took 1 base from V and 3 from J; bases not matched to a gene: 1. CDR3 protein: CASSQAGRDTGELFF. The CDR3 DNA sequence: TGTGCCAGCAGCCAAGCCGGGAGGGACACCGGGGAGCTGTTTTTT.

This clonotype was counted between two and nine times. This sequence joins TRBV3-1 and TRBJ2-2; the D is unclear. Trimming shortened V by 4 bases and J by 4 bases, and 7 bases separated the two germline ends. This CDR3 is built from 13 residues. Germline CDR1 reads LGHDT; CDR2 reads YNNKEL (reference sequence). CDR3 nucleotides: TGTGCCAGCAGCCGGCCGGCCACCGGGGAGCTGTTTTTT. Translated: CASSRPATGELFF.

The gene calls are TRBV6-2 or TRBV6-3 and TRBJ2-5; 9 nucleotides line up with TRBD1. CDR3 length: 16 residues. The junction had 12 bases not matched to a gene; V was cut back by 6 bases and J by 4 bases. Germline assignment: CDR1 MNHEY and CDR2 SVGEGT. The CDR3 DNA reads as TGTGCCAGCAGGGCCGGGACAGGGCACGGTCGAGAGACCCAGTACTTC. It translates to CASRAGTGHGRETQYF.

In its sample, this clonotype was seen a few times. V gene TRBV5-1 combines with J gene TRBJ1-4; D possibly corresponds to TRBD1 (6 bases). V was pared by 1 base and J by 7 bases, with 8 bases between. This CDR3 region has 13 residues. Germline assignment: CDR1 SGHRS and CDR2 YFSETQ. The CDR3 sequence is CASSLKGGEKLFF. The CDR3, as DNA: TGCGCCAGCAGCTTGAAAGGGGGTGAAAAACTGTTTTTT.

For the CDR3, the DNA is TGCGCCAGCAGCCCCCCGGGACCCAGCACCGGGGAGCTGTTTTTT. Translated: CASSPPGPSTGELFF. The chain uses TRBV4-1 and TRBJ2-2, with D perhaps being TRBD1 or TRBD2 (5 bases each). Germline assignment: CDR1 MGHRA and CDR2 YSYEKL. The germline V and J ends were trimmed by 4 bases and 4 bases, with 13 bases remaining between them. CDR3 length: 15 amino acids.

This clonotype showed up just a few times. This chain joins TRBV20-1 and TRBJ2-2, with 8 bases identical to TRBD2. The ends lost 2 bases at V and 2 bases at J; junction bases unmatched: 7. CDR1 DFQATT and CDR2 SNEGSKA come from the germline V gene (reference sequence). The CDR3 runs to 16 residues. CDR3 protein: CSARSLAGANTGELFF. The DNA for the CDR3 is TGCAGTGCTAGAAGCCTAGCGGGTGCTAACACCGGGGAGCTGTTTTTT.

The chain links TRBV6-5 to TRBJ2-5; D perhaps matches TRBD2 (6 bases). Trimming shortened V by 0 bases and J by 5 bases, and 10 bases separated the two germline ends. CDR1 and CDR2 (germline): MNHEY, SVGAGI. The CDR3 runs 14 residues. For the CDR3, the DNA is TGTGCCAGCAGTTACTCAGAGGGGAGGGAGACCCAGTACTTC. It encodes CASSYSEGRETQYF.